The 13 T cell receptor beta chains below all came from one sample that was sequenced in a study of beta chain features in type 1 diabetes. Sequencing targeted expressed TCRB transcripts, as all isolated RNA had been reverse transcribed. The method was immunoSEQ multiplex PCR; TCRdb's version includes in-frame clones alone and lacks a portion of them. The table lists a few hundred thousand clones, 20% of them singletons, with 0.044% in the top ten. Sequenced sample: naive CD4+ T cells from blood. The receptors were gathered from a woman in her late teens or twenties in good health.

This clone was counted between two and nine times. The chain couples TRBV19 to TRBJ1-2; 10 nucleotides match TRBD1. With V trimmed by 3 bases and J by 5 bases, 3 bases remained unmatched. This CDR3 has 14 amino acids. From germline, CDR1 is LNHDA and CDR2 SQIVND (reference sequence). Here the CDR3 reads CASSIGTGDYGYTF. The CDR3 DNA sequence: TGTGCCAGTAGTATCGGGACAGGGGATTATGGCTACACCTTC.

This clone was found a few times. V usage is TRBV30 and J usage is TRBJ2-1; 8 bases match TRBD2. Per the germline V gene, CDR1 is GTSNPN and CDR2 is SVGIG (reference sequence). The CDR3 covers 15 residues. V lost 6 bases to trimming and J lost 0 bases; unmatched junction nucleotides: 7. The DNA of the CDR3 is TGTGCCTGCCACGGCGGGGGGAACTCCTACAATGAGCAGTTCTTC. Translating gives CACHGGGNSYNEQFF.

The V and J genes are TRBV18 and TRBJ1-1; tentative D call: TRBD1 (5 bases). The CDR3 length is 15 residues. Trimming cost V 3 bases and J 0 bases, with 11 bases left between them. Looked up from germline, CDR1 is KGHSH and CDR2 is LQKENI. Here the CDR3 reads CASSPRDGMNTEAFF. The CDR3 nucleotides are TGTGCCAGCTCACCGCGGGACGGAATGAACACTGAAGCTTTCTTT.

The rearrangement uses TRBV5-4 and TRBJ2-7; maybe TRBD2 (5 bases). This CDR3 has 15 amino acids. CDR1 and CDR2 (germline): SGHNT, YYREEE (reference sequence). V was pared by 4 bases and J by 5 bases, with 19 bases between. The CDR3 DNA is TGTGCCAGCAGCACTAGGAATGTGGAAAGTCACGAGCAGTACTTC. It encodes CASSTRNVESHEQYF.

This CDR3 is CASSLGLAGTGELFF. CDR3 sequence (DNA): TGCGCCAGCAGCCTCGGACTAGCGGGGACCGGGGAGCTGTTTTTT. The rearrangement joins TRBV5-1 to TRBJ2-2; 12 nucleotides agree with TRBD2. Germline V CDR1 and CDR2: SGHRS, YFSETQ. The CDR3 runs 15 residues. V lost 4 bases and J lost 5; bases outside the gene matches: 3.

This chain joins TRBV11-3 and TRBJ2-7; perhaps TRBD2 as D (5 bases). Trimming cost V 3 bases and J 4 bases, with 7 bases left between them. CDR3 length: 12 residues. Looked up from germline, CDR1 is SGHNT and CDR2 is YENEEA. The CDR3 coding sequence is TGTGCCAGCAGCTTTGGCGGGTACGAGCAGTACTTC. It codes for CASSFGGYEQYF.

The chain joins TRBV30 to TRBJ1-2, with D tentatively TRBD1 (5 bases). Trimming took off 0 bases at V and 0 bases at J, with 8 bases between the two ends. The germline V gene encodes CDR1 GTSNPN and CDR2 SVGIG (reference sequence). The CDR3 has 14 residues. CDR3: CAWSVDRSNYGYTF. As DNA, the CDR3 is TGTGCCTGGAGTGTAGACAGATCTAACTATGGCTACACCTTC.

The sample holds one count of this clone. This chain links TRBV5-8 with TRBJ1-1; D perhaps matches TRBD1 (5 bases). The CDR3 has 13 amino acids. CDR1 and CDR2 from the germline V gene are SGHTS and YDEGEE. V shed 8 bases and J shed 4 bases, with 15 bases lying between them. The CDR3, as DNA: TGTGCCAGTATACCGGGGGTCCGCACTGAAGCTTTCTTT. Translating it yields CASIPGVRTEAFF. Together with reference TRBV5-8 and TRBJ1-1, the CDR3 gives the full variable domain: EAGVTQSPTHLIKTRGQQATLRCSPISGHTSVYWYQQALGLGLQFLLWYDEGEERNRGNFPPRFSGRQFPNYSSELNVNALELEDSALYLCASIPGVRTEAFFGQGTRLTVV.

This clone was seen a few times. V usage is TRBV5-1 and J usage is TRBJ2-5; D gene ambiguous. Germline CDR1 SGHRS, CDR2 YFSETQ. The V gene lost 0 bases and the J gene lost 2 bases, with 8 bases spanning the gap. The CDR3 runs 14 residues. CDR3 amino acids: CASSLAETQETQYF. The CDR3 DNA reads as TGCGCCAGCAGCTTGGCCGAGACTCAAGAGACCCAGTACTTC.

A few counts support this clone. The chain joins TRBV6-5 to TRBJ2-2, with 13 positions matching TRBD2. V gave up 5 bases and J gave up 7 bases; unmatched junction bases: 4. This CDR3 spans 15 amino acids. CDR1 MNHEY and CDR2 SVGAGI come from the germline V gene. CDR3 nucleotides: TGTGCCAGCAGTAAACTAGCGGGGGGGTTCGGGGAGCTGTTTTTT. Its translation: CASSKLAGGFGELFF.

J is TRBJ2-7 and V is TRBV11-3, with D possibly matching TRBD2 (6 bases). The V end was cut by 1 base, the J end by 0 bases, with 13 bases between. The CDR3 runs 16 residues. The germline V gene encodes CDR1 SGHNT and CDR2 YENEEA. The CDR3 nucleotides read TGTGCCAGCAGCTTAGTTGGCGGGACCCTCTCCTACGAGCAGTACTTC. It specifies CASSLVGGTLSYEQYF. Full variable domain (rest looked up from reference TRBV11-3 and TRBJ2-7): EAGVVQSPRYKIIEKKQPVAFWCNPISGHNTLYWYLQNLGQGPELLIRYENEEAVDDSQLPKDRFSAERLKGVDSTLKIQPAELGDSAVYLCASSLVGGTLSYEQYFGPGTRLTVT.

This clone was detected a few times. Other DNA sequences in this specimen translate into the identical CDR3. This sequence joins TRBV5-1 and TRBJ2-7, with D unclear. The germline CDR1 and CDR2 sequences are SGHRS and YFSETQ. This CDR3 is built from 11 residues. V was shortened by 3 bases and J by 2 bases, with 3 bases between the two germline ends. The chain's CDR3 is CASSSTYEQYF. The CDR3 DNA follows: TGCGCCAGCAGCTCCACCTACGAGCAGTACTTC.

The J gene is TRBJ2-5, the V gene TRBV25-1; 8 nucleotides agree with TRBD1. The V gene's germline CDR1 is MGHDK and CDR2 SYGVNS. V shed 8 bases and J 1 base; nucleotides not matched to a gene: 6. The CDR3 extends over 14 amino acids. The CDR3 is CASRSTGGQETQYF. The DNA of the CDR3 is TGTGCCAGCCGTTCAACAGGGGGCCAAGAGACCCAGTACTTC.